This TCR beta chain was recovered during a study of cytomegalovirus exposure and HLA in healthy donors. General study results and limits: In a later analysis, TCR beta V- and J-gene trimming showed a link to a missense DCLRE1C variant. Analysis was performed later, and it showed HLA-associated TCR beta chains to be more clonally expanded than equally common others. Cytomegalovirus-associated TCR beta chains were listed, numbering some 180. Sequencing artifact likely explains a cluster of highly shared sequence variants.

With regard to this clone: The antigen is undetermined.

The PCR ran on 60 Vbeta and 13 Jbeta primers. Libraries were prepared by immunoSEQ multiplex PCR; TCRdb keeps only in-frame clonotypes and omits some of them. The sample yields some 170,000 clones, more than 60% seen once. Sequenced input: PBMCs. The source of this sequence is a woman aged 60-70 years in good health and CMV-seropositive.

The CDR3 protein is CASSISNYEQYF. CDR3 sequence (DNA): TGTGCCAGTAGTATAAGCAACTACGAGCAGTACTTC. The chain couples TRBV19 to TRBJ2-7; D call uncertain. Germline V gives CDR1 LNHDA, CDR2 SQIVND (reference sequence). The CDR3 consists of 12 residues. The ends were cut back, 2 bases at V and 3 bases at J, with 5 bases in the middle.